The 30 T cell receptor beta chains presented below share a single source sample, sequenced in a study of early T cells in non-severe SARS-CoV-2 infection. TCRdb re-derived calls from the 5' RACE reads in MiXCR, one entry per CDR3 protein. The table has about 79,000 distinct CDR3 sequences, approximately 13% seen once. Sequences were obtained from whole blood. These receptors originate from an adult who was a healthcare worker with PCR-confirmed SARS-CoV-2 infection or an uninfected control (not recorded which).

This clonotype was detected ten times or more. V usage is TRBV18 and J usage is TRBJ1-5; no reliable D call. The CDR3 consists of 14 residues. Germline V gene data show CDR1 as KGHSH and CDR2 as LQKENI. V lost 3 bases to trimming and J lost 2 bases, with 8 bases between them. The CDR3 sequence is CASSPDRGNQPQHF. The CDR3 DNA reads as TGTGCCAGCTCACCCGACCGGGGCAATCAGCCCCAGCATTTT.

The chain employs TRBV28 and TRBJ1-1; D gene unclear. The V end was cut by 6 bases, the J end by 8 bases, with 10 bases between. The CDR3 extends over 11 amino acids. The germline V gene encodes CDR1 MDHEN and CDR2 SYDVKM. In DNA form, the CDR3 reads TGTGCCAGCAGGACGCAGAAAGAAGCTTTCTTT. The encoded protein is CASRTQKEAFF. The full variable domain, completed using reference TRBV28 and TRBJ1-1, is DVKVTQSSRYLVKRTGEKVFLECVQDMDHENMFWYRQDPGLGLRLIYFSYDVKMKEKGDIPEGYSVSREKKERFSLILESASTNQTSMYLCASRTQKEAFFGQGTRLTVV.

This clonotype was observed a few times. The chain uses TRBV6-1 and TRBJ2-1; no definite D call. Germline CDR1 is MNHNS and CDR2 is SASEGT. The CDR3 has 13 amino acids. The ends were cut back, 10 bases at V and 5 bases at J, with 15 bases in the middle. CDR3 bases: TGTGCCACCTCCAACGGCCCCAACAATGAGCAGTTCTTC. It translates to CATSNGPNNEQFF.

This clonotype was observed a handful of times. CDR3 bases: TGTGCCAGCAGCTTAGGCCAGGGAGGGAGTTCACCCCTCCACTTT. This gives the protein CASSLGQGGSSPLHF. This chain connects TRBV7-2 to TRBJ1-6, with a tentative D call TRBD1 (5 bases). The CDR3 consists of 15 residues. Germline V gene lookup returns CDR1 SGHTA and CDR2 FQGNSA. V was pared by 1 base and J by 9 bases, with 13 bases between.

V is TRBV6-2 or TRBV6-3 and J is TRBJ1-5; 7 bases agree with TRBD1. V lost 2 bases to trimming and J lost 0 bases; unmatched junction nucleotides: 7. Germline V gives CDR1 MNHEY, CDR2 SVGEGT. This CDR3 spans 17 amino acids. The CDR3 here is CASSYRTGNYSNQPQHF. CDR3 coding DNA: TGTGCCAGCAGTTACAGGACAGGAAATTATAGCAATCAGCCCCAGCATTTT.

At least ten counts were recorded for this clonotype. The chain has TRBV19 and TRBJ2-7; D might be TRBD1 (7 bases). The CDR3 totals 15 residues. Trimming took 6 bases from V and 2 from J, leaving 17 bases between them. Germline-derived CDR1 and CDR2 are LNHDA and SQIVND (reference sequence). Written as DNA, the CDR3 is TGTGCCAGTAGCCGTCGCACAGGGGAGGCCTACGAGCAGTACTTC. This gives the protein CASSRRTGEAYEQYF.

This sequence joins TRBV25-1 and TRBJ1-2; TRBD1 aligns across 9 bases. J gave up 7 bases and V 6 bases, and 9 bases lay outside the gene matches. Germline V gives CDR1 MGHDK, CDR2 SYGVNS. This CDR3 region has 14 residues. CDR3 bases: TGTGCCAGCAGCCCGACAGGGGGTAGTGGTGGCTACACCTTC. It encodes CASSPTGGSGGYTF.

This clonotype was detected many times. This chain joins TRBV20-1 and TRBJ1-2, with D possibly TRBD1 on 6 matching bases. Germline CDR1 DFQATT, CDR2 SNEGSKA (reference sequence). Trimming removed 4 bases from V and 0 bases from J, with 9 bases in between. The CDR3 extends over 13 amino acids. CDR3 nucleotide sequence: TGCAGTGCTACGGGGGGCGCTAACTATGGCTACACCTTC. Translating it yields CSATGGANYGYTF.

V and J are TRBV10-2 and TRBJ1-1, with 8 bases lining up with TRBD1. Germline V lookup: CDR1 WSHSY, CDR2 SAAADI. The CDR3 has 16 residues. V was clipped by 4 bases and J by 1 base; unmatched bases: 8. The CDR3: CASSAGAGGANTEAFF. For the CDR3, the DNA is TGCGCCAGCAGTGCCGGGGCAGGGGGCGCGAACACTGAAGCTTTCTTT.

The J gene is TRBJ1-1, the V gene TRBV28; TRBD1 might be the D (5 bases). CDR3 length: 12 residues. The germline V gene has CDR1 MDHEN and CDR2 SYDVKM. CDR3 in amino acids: CGAGGYNTEAFF. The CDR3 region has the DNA TGTGGAGCGGGGGGTTATAACACTGAAGCTTTCTTT.

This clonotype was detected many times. The DNA of the CDR3 is TGCAGTGCTAGAGATCTACAAGCGGGAGAGCTTGGGGAGCAGTTCTTC. This codes for CSARDLQAGELGEQFF. The chain employs TRBV20-1 and TRBJ2-1, with TRBD2 matching over 8 bases. CDR3 size: 16 residues. Per the germline V gene, CDR1 is DFQATT and CDR2 is SNEGSKA (reference sequence). J gave up 10 bases and V 0 bases, and 14 bases lay outside the gene matches.

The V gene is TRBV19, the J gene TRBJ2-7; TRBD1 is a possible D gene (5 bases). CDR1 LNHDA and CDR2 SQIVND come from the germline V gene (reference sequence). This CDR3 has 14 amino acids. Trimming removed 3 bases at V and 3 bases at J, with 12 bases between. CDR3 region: CASSIRTSDYEQYF. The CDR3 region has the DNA TGTGCCAGTAGTATCAGGACATCGGACTACGAGCAGTACTTC. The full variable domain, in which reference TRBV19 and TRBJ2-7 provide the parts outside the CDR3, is DGGITQSPKYLFRKEGQNVTLSCEQNLNHDAMYWYRQDPGQGLRLIYYSQIVNDFQKGDIAEGYSVSREKKESFPLTVTSAQKNPTAFYLCASSIRTSDYEQYFGPGTRLTVT.

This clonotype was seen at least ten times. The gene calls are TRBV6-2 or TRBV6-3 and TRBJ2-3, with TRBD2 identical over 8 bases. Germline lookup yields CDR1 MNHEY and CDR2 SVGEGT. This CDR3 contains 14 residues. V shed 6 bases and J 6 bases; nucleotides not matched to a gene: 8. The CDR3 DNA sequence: TGTGCCAGCAGCCCCGGACTAGCACGTGATACGCAGTATTTT. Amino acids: CASSPGLARDTQYF.

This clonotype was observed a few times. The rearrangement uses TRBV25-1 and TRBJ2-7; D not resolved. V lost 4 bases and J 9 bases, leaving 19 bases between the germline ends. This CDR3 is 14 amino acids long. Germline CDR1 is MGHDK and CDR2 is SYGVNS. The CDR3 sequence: CASSVITDGGVQYF. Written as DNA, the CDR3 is TGTGCCAGCAGTGTAATCACCGACGGTGGGGTGCAGTACTTC.

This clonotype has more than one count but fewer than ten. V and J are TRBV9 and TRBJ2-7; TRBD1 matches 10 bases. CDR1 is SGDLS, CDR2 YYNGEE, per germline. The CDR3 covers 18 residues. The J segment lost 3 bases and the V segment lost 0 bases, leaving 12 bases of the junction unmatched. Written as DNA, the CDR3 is TGTGCCAGCAGCGTAGGAGGGGCTGGGACAGGGGATATCTACGAGCAGTACTTC. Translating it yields CASSVGGAGTGDIYEQYF. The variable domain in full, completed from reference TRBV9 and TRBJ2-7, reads DSGVTQTPKHLITATGQRVTLRCSPRSGDLSVYWYQQSLDQGLQFLIQYYNGEERAKGNILERFSAQQFPDLHSELNLSSLELGDSALYFCASSVGGAGTGDIYEQYFGPGTRLTVT.

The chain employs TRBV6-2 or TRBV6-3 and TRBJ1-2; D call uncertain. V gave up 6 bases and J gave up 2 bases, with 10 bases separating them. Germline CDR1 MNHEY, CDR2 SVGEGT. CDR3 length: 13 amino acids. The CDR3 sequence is CASRKDSNYGYTF. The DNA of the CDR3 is TGTGCCAGCAGGAAGGATTCGAACTATGGCTACACCTTC.

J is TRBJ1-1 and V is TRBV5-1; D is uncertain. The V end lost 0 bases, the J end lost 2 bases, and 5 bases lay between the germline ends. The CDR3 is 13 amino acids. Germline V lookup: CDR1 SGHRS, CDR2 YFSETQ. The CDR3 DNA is TGCGCCAGCAGCTTGGACACTAACACTGAAGCTTTCTTT. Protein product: CASSLDTNTEAFF.

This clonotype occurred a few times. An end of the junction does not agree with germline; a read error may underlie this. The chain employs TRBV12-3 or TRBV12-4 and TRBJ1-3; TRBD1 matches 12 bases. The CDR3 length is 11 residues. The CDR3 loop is CASTYRGQGAF. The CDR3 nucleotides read TGTGCCAGCACTTATAGGGGACAGGGGGCATTT.

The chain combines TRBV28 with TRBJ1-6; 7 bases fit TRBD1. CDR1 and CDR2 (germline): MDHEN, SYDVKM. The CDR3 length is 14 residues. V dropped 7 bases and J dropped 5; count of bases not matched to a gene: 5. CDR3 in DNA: TGTGCCAGCAAGCCGGGACAGAATAATTCACCCCTCCACTTT. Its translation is CASKPGQNNSPLHF.

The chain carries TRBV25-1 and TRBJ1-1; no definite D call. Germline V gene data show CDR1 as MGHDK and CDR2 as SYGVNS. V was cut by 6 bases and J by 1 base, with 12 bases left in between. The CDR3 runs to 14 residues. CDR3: CASSALGENTEAFF. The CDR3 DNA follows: TGTGCCAGCAGCGCTCTCGGCGAGAACACTGAAGCTTTCTTT.

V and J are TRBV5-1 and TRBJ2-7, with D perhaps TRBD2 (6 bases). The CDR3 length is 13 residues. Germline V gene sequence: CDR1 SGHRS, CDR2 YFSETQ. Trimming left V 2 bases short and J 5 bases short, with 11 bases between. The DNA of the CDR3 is TGCGCCAGCAGCTTAACGGGGGTCGACGAGCAGTACTTC. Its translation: CASSLTGVDEQYF.

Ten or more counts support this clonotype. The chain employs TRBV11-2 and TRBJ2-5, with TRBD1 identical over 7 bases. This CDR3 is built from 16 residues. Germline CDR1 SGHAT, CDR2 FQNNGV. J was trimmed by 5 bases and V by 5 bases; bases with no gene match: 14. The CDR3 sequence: CASSVSPGQAIETQYF. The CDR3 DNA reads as TGTGCCAGCAGCGTATCCCCCGGACAGGCAATTGAGACCCAGTACTTC. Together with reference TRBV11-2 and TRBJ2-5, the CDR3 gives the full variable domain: EAGVAQSPRYKIIEKRQSVAFWCNPISGHATLYWYQQILGQGPKLLIQFQNNGVVDDSQLPKDRFSAERLKGVDSTLKIQPAKLEDSAVYLCASSVSPGQAIETQYFGPGTRLLVL.

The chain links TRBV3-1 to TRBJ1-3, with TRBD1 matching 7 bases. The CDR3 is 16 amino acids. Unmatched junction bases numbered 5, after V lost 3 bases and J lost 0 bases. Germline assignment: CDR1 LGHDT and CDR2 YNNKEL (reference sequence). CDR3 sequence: CASSHRQGSSGNTIYF. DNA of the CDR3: TGTGCCAGCAGCCATAGACAGGGATCCTCTGGAAACACCATATATTTT.

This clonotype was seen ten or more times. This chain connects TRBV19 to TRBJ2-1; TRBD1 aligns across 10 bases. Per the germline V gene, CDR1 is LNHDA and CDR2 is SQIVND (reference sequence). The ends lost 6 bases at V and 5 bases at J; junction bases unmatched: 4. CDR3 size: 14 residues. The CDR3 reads CASRRQGADNEQFF. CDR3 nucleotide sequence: TGTGCCAGTAGAAGACAGGGGGCTGACAATGAGCAGTTCTTC.

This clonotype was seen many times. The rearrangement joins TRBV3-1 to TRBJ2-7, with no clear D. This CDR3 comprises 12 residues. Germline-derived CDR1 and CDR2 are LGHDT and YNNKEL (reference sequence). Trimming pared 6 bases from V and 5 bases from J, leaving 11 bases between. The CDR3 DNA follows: TGTGCCAGCAGTCGGGCCCCGCACGAGCAGTACTTC. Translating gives CASSRAPHEQYF.

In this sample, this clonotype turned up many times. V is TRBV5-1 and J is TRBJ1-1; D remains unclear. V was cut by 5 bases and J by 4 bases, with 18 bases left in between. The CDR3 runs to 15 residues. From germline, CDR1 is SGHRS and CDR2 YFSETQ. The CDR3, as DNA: TGCGCCAGCAGAGGGCCGGGGATGGAAGGCACTGAAGCTTTCTTT. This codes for CASRGPGMEGTEAFF.

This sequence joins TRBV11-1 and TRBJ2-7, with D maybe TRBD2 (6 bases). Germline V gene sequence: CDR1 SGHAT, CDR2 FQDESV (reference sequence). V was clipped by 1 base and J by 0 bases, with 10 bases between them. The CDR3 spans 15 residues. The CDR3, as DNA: TGTGCCAGCAGCTTAGGGGGGGTCCCCTCCTACGAGCAGTACTTC. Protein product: CASSLGGVPSYEQYF. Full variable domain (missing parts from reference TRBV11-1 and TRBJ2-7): EAEVAQSPRYKITEKSQAVAFWCDPISGHATLYWYRQILGQGPELLVQFQDESVVDDSQLPKDRFSAERLKGVDSTLKIQPAELGDSAMYLCASSLGGVPSYEQYFGPGTRLTVT.

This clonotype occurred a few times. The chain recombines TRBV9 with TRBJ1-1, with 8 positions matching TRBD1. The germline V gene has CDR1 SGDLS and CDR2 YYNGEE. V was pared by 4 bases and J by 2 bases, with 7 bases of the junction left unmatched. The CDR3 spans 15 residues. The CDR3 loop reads CASSPRGQVNTEAFF. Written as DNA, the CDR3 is TGTGCCAGCAGCCCCAGGGGACAGGTAAACACTGAAGCTTTCTTT.

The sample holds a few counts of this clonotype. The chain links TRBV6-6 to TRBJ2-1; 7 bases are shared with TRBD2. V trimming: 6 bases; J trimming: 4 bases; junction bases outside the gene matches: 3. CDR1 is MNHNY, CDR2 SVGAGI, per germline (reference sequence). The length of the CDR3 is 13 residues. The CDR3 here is CASRGGDYNEQFF. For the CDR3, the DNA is TGTGCCAGCAGGGGAGGGGATTACAATGAGCAGTTCTTC.

The CDR3 coding sequence is TGCAGCGTTGCACGGACGCCGAACACTGAAGCTTTCTTT. Translated, it gives CSVARTPNTEAFF. The V call is TRBV29-1, the J call TRBJ1-1; D is uncertain. The CDR3 totals 13 residues. Between the trimmed V and J ends, which lost 4 bases and 1 base, there was a span of 10 bases. CDR1 is SQVTM and CDR2 is ANQGSEA in the germline V gene.